A selection of T cell receptor beta chains follows, all from one sample in a study of T cell repertoires in aging, cancer and after chemotherapy. TCRdb ran MiXCR on the multiplex PCR reads and lists one entry per CDR3 protein. This sample has about 3,300 distinct CDR3 sequences; about a fifth occur once, and the top ten carry approximately 19%. Sequenced input: blood. These receptors originate from a human donor with a blood cancer. The CDR3 runs from the conserved cysteine through the conserved F or W. The D gene is left open where the match is weak. Where a row states a size, it is once, few, many or the class of an expanded clone; other rows omit it.

TRBV6-1,.,14,TRBJ1-2,medium-sized,TGTGCCACCCACGAACAGGGTGGTGGCTATGGCTACACCTTC,CATHEQGGGYGYTF
TRBV5-4,.,15,TRBJ1-3,few,TGTGCCATCTCGATCCAGGGGCTCTCTGGAAACACCATATATTTT,CAISIQGLSGNTIYF
TRBV7-6,.,17,TRBJ2-6,medium-sized,TGTGCCAGCAGCAAGAACCAACAGGTCTCTGGGGCCAACGTCCTGACTTTC,CASSKNQQVSGANVLTF
TRBV6-2/TRBV6-3,TRBD2,18,TRBJ2-1,medium-sized,TGTGCCAGCAGTTACCTCTTAGCGGGGGGGCCCGCCTACAATGAGCAGTTCTTC,CASSYLLAGGPAYNEQFF
TRBV6-1,TRBD2,15,TRBJ2-7,medium-sized,TGTGCCAGCTACCCCGGGGCTAGCGGGAGTTACGAGCAGTACTTC,CASYPGASGSYEQYF
TRBV6-5,.,14,TRBJ1-3,medium-sized,TGTGCCAGCACGGGGGGGTCCTCTGGAAACACCATATATTTT,CASTGGSSGNTIYF
TRBV5-1,TRBD1,14,TRBJ1-4,.,TGCGCCAGCAGCTGGACAGGGATTAATGAAAAACTGTTTTTT,CASSWTGINEKLFF
TRBV4-3,.,17,TRBJ2-1,few,TGCGCCAGCAGCCGCGGGACGGTAGCGGAGATATACAATGAGCAGTTCTTC,CASSRGTVAEIYNEQFF
TRBV19,.,17,TRBJ1-1,.,TGTGCCAGTAGTGTACTAGCGGGGGGGACACCAAACACTGAAGCTTTCTTT,CASSVLAGGTPNTEAFF
TRBV6-4,TRBD2,15,TRBJ2-3,medium-sized,TGTGCCAGCAGTGACCCTAGCGGACGCACAGATACGCAGTATTTT,CASSDPSGRTDTQYF
TRBV7-2,.,15,TRBJ2-3,medium-sized,TGTGCCAGCAGCCTTGGGGCAGTCAAGACAGATACGCAGTATTTT,CASSLGAVKTDTQYF
TRBV6-5,TRBD2,16,TRBJ2-1,medium-sized,TGTGCCAGCAGTTATCATAGCGGGCGGGGGTCGGATGAGCAGTTCTTC,CASSYHSGRGSDEQFF
TRBV27,TRBD1,14,TRBJ2-7,medium-sized,TGTGCCAGCAGTTTCGGGACAGGAGCTTCGGAGCAGTACTTC,CASSFGTGASEQYF
TRBV5-4,.,14,TRBJ2-5,medium-sized,TGTGCCAGCAGCTCGGACTCCACCCAAGAGACCCAGTACTTC,CASSSDSTQETQYF
TRBV13,.,17,TRBJ1-4,.,TGTGCCAGCAGCCCTTCAGGGAAGGTTATATTGGCTGAAAAACTGTTTTTT,CASSPSGKVILAEKLFF
TRBV20-1,TRBD2,20,TRBJ2-3,.,TGCAGTGCTAGAGGGGGCGCGGGGACTAGCGGGAGGGCTAGCACAGATACGCAGTATTTT,CSARGGAGTSGRASTDTQYF
TRBV6-5,TRBD2,15,TRBJ2-7,medium-sized,TGTGCCAGCAGTTACTCTAGCGGGAGCTCCTACGAGCAGTACTTC,CASSYSSGSSYEQYF
TRBV20-1,.,13,TRBJ1-5,few,TGCAGTGCCTTTCAGAATAGCAATCAGCCCCAGCATTTT,CSAFQNSNQPQHF
TRBV20-1,TRBD2,15,TRBJ2-7,few,TGCAGTGCTAGAGATGGGAGCGGGAGCTCCTACGAGCAGTACTTC,CSARDGSGSSYEQYF
TRBV6-1,.,15,TRBJ2-2,.,TGTGCCAGCAGGATAGGGTTACTGTACACCGGGGAGCTGTTTTTT,CASRIGLLYTGELFF
TRBV5-4,TRBD1,15,TRBJ1-4,.,TGTGCCAGCAGCTTCACGGACAGGGCACCAAAAAAACTGTTTTTT,CASSFTDRAPKKLFF
TRBV21-1,.,14,TRBJ2-1,.,TGTGCCAGCAGCAAAAGGGGAGGCCCTAGGGAGCAGTTCTTC,CASSKRGGPREQFF